The 7 T cell receptor beta chains reported below all come from one sample, sequenced in a study of blood T cell repertoires in COVID-19. Some clones are missing from TCRdb's copy, which holds only in-frame ones; the method was immunoSEQ multiplex PCR. The repertoire has over 300,000 clones, 87% of them found once; the top ten carry about 6%. The specimen sequenced was PBMCs or T cells enriched from blood (not recorded which). The receptors were gathered from a woman in her 30s who had recovered from COVID-19.

V and J are TRBV10-3 and TRBJ1-1, with a weak D call TRBD1 (6 bases). Trimming stripped 1 base from V and 1 base from J, with 7 bases between. The V gene's germline CDR1 is ENHRY and CDR2 SYGVKD. The CDR3 is 14 amino acids. The CDR3 loop reads CAISELTGNTEAFF. In nucleotides, the CDR3 is TGTGCCATCAGTGAGTTGACAGGGAACACTGAAGCTTTCTTT.

The J gene is TRBJ2-3, the V gene TRBV14, with 10 bases that match TRBD1. The CDR3 sequence is 18 residues long. Trimming at V came to 4 bases and at J to 0 bases, leaving 10 bases not matched to a gene. Germline V gene sequence: CDR1 SGHDN, CDR2 FVKESK. This chain's CDR3 is CASSPGQGRTTSTDTQYF. As DNA, the CDR3 is TGTGCCAGCAGCCCGGGACAGGGGAGAACTACTAGCACAGATACGCAGTATTTT.

This chain links TRBV5-4 with TRBJ2-3; weak D call: TRBD1 (6 bases). V lost 7 bases, J lost 4 bases, and 16 bases lay in between. CDR3 length: 14 residues. Germline V gives CDR1 SGHNT, CDR2 YYREEE (reference sequence). This CDR3 is CASGNRVGADTQYF. The CDR3 nucleotides are TGTGCCAGCGGGAACAGGGTTGGTGCAGATACGCAGTATTTT.

This chain connects TRBV7-8 to TRBJ1-4; 9 nucleotides line up with TRBD1. The length of the CDR3 is 14 residues. The J segment lost 8 bases and the V segment lost 3 bases, leaving 4 bases of the junction unmatched. Germline V gene data show CDR1 as SGHVS and CDR2 as FQNEAQ. The CDR3 is CASSLGTGREKLFF. CDR3 coding DNA: TGTGCCAGCAGCTTGGGGACAGGGAGAGAAAAACTGTTTTTT. Using reference TRBV7-8 and TRBJ1-4 for the parts outside the CDR3, the full variable domain is GAGVSQSPRYKVAKRGQDVALRCDPISGHVSLFWYQQALGQGPEFLTYFQNEAQLDKSGLPSDRFFAERPEGSVSTLKIQRTQQEDSAVYLCASSLGTGREKLFFGSGTQLSVL.

The CDR3 DNA sequence: TGTGCCAGCAGCCAGGGGGGGCAGGGCGGTGGAAACACCATATATTTT. Amino acid sequence: CASSQGGQGGGNTIYF. The chain combines TRBV4-2 with TRBJ1-3, with a tentative D call TRBD1 (6 bases). CDR1 LGHNA and CDR2 YNFKEQ come from the germline V gene. The CDR3 contains 16 residues. Trimming pared 3 bases from V and 3 bases from J, leaving 15 bases between.

In nucleotides, the CDR3 is TGTGCCAGCAGTTTAACCTGGGAAGGGGTGGAGGGCTACACCTTC. It codes for CASSLTWEGVEGYTF. The V and J genes are TRBV27 and TRBJ1-2, with D perhaps matching TRBD1 (5 bases). Trimming left V 2 bases short and J 8 bases short, with 18 bases between. CDR1 and CDR2 from the germline V gene are MNHEY and SMNVEV (reference sequence). The length of the CDR3 is 15 residues.

The chain uses TRBV30 and TRBJ1-6, with 9 bases fitting TRBD1. V trimming: 3 bases; J trimming: 9 bases; junction bases outside the gene matches: 12. CDR3 size: 16 residues. Per the germline V gene, CDR1 is GTSNPN and CDR2 is SVGIG (reference sequence). CDR3 in DNA: TGTGCCTGGAGAAACCCGCAGACAGGGGGAATTTCACCCCTCCACTTT. It yields the protein CAWRNPQTGGISPLHF.